One sample yielded the 20 T cell receptor beta chains listed below, sequenced in a study of T cell changes during pregnancy in multiple sclerosis. Sequenced by immunoSEQ multiplex PCR; TCRdb stores in-frame clones only, minus some. This sample carries 90,000 or so clones, approximately 89% of them seen once, and the ten largest clones take under 0.95%. The sequences come from peripheral blood, collected before pregnancy. These receptors all come from a female donor with multiple sclerosis, enrolled in a pregnancy study.

The rearrangement uses TRBV2 and TRBJ1-2; 7 bases line up with TRBD1. The CDR3 contains 15 residues. The junction had 16 bases not matched to a gene; V was cut back by 7 bases and J by 8 bases. Germline values: CDR1 SNHLY, CDR2 FYNNEI. Here the CDR3 reads CASNLDREVGRGYTF. The CDR3, as DNA: TGTGCCAGCAACCTCGACAGGGAGGTGGGCCGGGGCTACACCTTC.

The J gene is TRBJ1-2, the V gene TRBV14; D not resolved. The CDR3 is 13 amino acids. CDR1 is SGHDN, CDR2 FVKESK, per germline. V shed 4 bases and J shed 3 bases, with 9 bases lying between them. DNA of the CDR3: TGTGCCAGCAGCCCGGGAACATACTATGGCTACACCTTC. Protein product: CASSPGTYYGYTF.

CDR3 residues: CASSSAGTGANTEAFF. The CDR3 DNA reads TGCGCCAGCAGCTCAGCGGGGACAGGGGCAAACACTGAAGCTTTCTTT. The chain joins TRBV5-1 to TRBJ1-1; 10 positions agree with TRBD1. This CDR3 is built from 16 residues. V lost 3 bases to trimming and J lost 2 bases; unmatched junction nucleotides: 7. The V gene's germline CDR1 is SGHRS and CDR2 YFSETQ. Looking up the rest from reference TRBV5-1 and TRBJ1-1 gives the full variable domain: KAGVTQTPRYLIKTRGQQVTLSCSPISGHRSVSWYQQTPGQGLQFLFEYFSETQRNKGNFPGRFSGRQFSNSRSEMNVSTLELGDSALYLCASSSAGTGANTEAFFGQGTRLTVV.

This clone was observed a single time. The chain links TRBV11-3 to TRBJ2-1, with D tentatively TRBD1 (6 bases). The CDR3 contains 13 residues. Per the germline V gene, CDR1 is SGHNT and CDR2 is YENEEA. The V end lost 3 bases, the J end lost 8 bases, and 11 bases lay between the germline ends. The CDR3 region has the DNA TGTGCCAGCAGCTTGAGGGGGAGCCATGAGCAGTTCTTC. Translation: CASSLRGSHEQFF.

This clone was seen once. V and J are TRBV18 and TRBJ1-5; 7 nucleotides agree with TRBD1. This CDR3 has 15 residues. After removal of 5 bases from V and 0 bases from J, the junction contained 4 bases not matched to a gene. Germline V CDR1 and CDR2: KGHSH, LQKENI. The CDR3 coding sequence is TGTGCCAGCTCAAGGGGACAGAATAGCAATCAGCCCCAGCATTTT. Protein sequence: CASSRGQNSNQPQHF.

The V gene is TRBV4-1, the J gene TRBJ1-2, with D possibly TRBD1 on 5 matching bases. V was clipped by 8 bases and J by 2 bases, with 15 bases between them. The CDR3 contains 14 residues. Germline loops: CDR1 MGHRA, CDR2 YSYEKL. The CDR3 reads CASRTEGSNYGYTF. The CDR3 DNA reads TGCGCCAGCCGGACGGAGGGGTCGAACTATGGCTACACCTTC.

The chain couples TRBV7-9 to TRBJ2-7, with D perhaps matching TRBD1 (5 bases). This CDR3 is 15 amino acids long. V was trimmed by 5 bases and J by 3 bases, leaving 17 bases between them. CDR1 and CDR2 from the germline V gene are SEHNR and FQNEAQ (reference sequence). The CDR3 loop reads CASSARGSGYYEQYF. The CDR3 DNA reads as TGTGCCAGCAGCGCGCGCGGCTCAGGGTACTACGAGCAGTACTTC. Full variable domain (outside the CDR3, taken from reference TRBV7-9 and TRBJ2-7): DTGVSQNPRHKITKRGQNVTFRCDPISEHNRLYWYRQTLGQGPEFLTYFQNEAQLEKSRLLSDRFSAERPKGSFSTLEIQRTEQGDSAMYLCASSARGSGYYEQYFGPGTRLTVT.

The V gene is TRBV7-6, the J gene TRBJ1-4, with D possibly being TRBD1 (5 bases). CDR1 SGHVS and CDR2 FNYEAQ come from the germline V gene. The CDR3 length is 16 residues. V was clipped by 5 bases and J by 2 bases, with 15 bases between them. The CDR3 is CASSPSGGATNEKLFF. The CDR3 coding sequence is TGTGCCAGCAGCCCCAGCGGGGGAGCGACTAATGAAAAACTGTTTTTT. Variable domain in full (rest from reference TRBV7-6 and TRBJ1-4): GAGVSQSPRYKVTKRGQDVALRCDPISGHVSLYWYRQALGQGPEFLTYFNYEAQQDKSGLPNDRFSAERPEGSISTLTIQRTEQRDSAMYRCASSPSGGATNEKLFFGSGTQLSVL.

The chain couples TRBV19 to TRBJ1-2; 7 bases are a match to TRBD1. The length of the CDR3 is 16 residues. CDR1 LNHDA and CDR2 SQIVND come from the germline V gene (reference sequence). Unmatched junction bases numbered 16, after V lost 6 bases and J lost 6 bases. CDR3 coding DNA: TGTGCCAGTAGCACCTCCGCGGGACAGCCGACGGATGGCTACACCTTC. As protein: CASSTSAGQPTDGYTF.

This clone was observed a single time. The gene calls are TRBV29-1 and TRBJ1-3; 8 nucleotides align to TRBD1. The CDR3 extends over 13 amino acids. The V gene's germline CDR1 is SQVTM and CDR2 ANQGSEA. J lost 3 bases, V lost 6 bases, and 4 bases had no gene match. CDR3 bases: TGCAGCGTCCTGGACAGGGATGGAAACACCATATATTTT. Translation: CSVLDRDGNTIYF.

The genes are TRBV5-1 and TRBJ2-3; TRBD2 aligns across 13 bases. V lost 4 bases and J lost 5; bases outside the gene matches: 7. Per germline, CDR1 SGHRS and CDR2 YFSETQ. The CDR3 is 16 amino acids. The CDR3 nucleotides are TGCGCCAGCAGCCTAGGGACTAGCGGGACCCTAGATACGCAGTATTTT. Its translation: CASSLGTSGTLDTQYF.

This clone was seen once. This chain uses TRBV27 with TRBJ2-7, with 16 bases lining up with TRBD2. This CDR3 is built from 15 residues. V trimming: 3 bases; J trimming: 5 bases; junction bases outside the gene matches: 1. Germline-derived CDR1 and CDR2 are MNHEY and SMNVEV (reference sequence). CDR3 sequence (DNA): TGTGCCAGCAGTTTCGGGACTAGCGGGAGGGACGAGCAGTACTTC. Translated, it gives CASSFGTSGRDEQYF.

V usage is TRBV11-2 and J usage is TRBJ2-3, with 12 bases fitting TRBD2. The CDR3 extends over 16 amino acids. The V segment lost 4 bases and the J segment 7 bases; nucleotides outside the gene matches: 9. Germline CDR1 is SGHAT and CDR2 is FQNNGV. In DNA, the CDR3 is TGTGCCAGCAGCTCCCCTAGACTAGCGGGAGTGTATACGCAGTATTTT. Protein: CASSSPRLAGVYTQYF.

The genes are TRBV5-1 and TRBJ2-7, with D maybe TRBD2 (6 bases). Trimming removed 3 bases at V and 0 bases at J, with 10 bases between. This CDR3 comprises 14 residues. CDR1 SGHRS and CDR2 YFSETQ come from the germline V gene. In nucleotides, the CDR3 is TGCGCCAGCAGCTCGGACGGGAGCTCCTACGAGCAGTACTTC. The encoded protein is CASSSDGSSYEQYF.

This clone has just a few counts. The rearrangement links TRBV13 to TRBJ1-6; TRBD1 matches 7 bases. CDR3 length: 17 residues. Germline values: CDR1 PRHDT, CDR2 FYEKMQ (reference sequence). Losses at the gene ends were 5 bases for V and 11 bases for J; bases not matched to a gene: 18. The chain's CDR3 is CASSPGAGGGRWPPLHF. The CDR3 coding sequence is TGTGCCAGCAGCCCCGGGGCAGGGGGTGGGAGATGGCCACCCCTCCACTTT. Based on the CDR3 plus reference TRBV13 and TRBJ1-6, the full variable domain is AAGVIQSPRHLIKEKRETATLKCYPIPRHDTVYWYQQGPGQDPQFLISFYEKMQSDKGSIPDRFSAQQFSDYHSELNMSSLELGDSALYFCASSPGAGGGRWPPLHFGNGTRLTVT.

The CDR3 sequence is CASSLKQAKTGELFF. DNA of the CDR3: TGTGCCAGCAGCTTAAAACAGGCCAAGACCGGGGAGCTGTTTTTT. The gene calls are TRBV7-3 and TRBJ2-2, with a weak D call TRBD1 (5 bases). In germline, CDR1 is SGHTA, CDR2 FQGTGA. Trimming left V 1 base short and J 5 bases short, with 11 bases between. The CDR3 is made up of 15 amino acids.

The chain uses TRBV28 and TRBJ1-5; D is uncertain. Trimming removed 6 bases at V and 0 bases at J, with 9 bases between. Germline loops: CDR1 MDHEN, CDR2 SYDVKM. This CDR3 is 14 amino acids long. CDR3 loop: CASRLGVSNQPQHF. The CDR3 DNA is TGTGCCAGCAGGCTCGGGGTTAGCAATCAGCCCCAGCATTTT.

The V and J genes are TRBV14 and TRBJ2-1, with D possibly being TRBD1 (5 bases). Trimming left V 4 bases short and J 12 bases short, with 13 bases between. The CDR3 has 12 amino acids. Germline V gene data show CDR1 as SGHDN and CDR2 as FVKESK. The CDR3: CASSLGQGRQFF. Written as DNA, the CDR3 is TGTGCCAGCAGCCTCGGGCAGGGTAGGCAGTTCTTC.

The chain couples TRBV27 to TRBJ1-1; TRBD1 matches at 8 bases. The trim removed 1 base at V and 5 bases at J, leaving 6 bases unmatched. CDR3 length: 15 residues. Germline-derived CDR1 and CDR2 are MNHEY and SMNVEV (reference sequence). Written as DNA, the CDR3 is TGTGCCAGCAGTTTATGGGGGACAGGCGGGACTGAAGCTTTCTTT. Translated: CASSLWGTGGTEAFF.

This sequence joins TRBV28 and TRBJ2-7; the D gene is possibly TRBD2 (5 bases). The CDR3 runs 16 residues. Looked up from germline, CDR1 is MDHEN and CDR2 is SYDVKM. With 3 bases removed from V and 0 bases from J, the gap between germline ends came to 15 bases. CDR3 residues: CASSLPETRSSYEQYF. The CDR3 DNA reads as TGTGCCAGCAGTTTGCCCGAAACTAGGAGCTCCTACGAGCAGTACTTC.